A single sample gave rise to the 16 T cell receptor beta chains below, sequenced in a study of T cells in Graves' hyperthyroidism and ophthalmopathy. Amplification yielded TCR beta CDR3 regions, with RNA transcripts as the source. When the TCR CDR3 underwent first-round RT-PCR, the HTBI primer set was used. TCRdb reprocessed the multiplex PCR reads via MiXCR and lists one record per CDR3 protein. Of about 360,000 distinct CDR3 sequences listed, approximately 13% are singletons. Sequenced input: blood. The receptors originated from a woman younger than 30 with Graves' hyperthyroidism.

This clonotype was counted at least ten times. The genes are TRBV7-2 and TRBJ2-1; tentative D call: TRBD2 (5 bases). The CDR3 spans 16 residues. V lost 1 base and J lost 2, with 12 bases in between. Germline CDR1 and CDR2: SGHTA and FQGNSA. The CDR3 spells CASSLGRGKAYNEQFF. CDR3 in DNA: TGTGCCAGCAGCTTAGGTCGGGGAAAAGCCTACAATGAGCAGTTCTTC.

CDR3 in DNA: TGTGCCAGCAGTTATTCGGCAACTAATGAAAAACTGTTTTTT. Translating gives CASSYSATNEKLFF. V is TRBV6-6 and J is TRBJ1-4; D gene ambiguous. V lost 3 bases to trimming and J lost 0 bases, with 5 bases between them. The CDR3 runs to 14 residues. The germline V gene has CDR1 MNHNY and CDR2 SVGAGI (reference sequence).

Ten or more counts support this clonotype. The CDR3 DNA reads TGTGCCAGCTCACCAAACAGGGACAGGGTCCAAGAGACCCAGTACTTC. Translation gives CASSPNRDRVQETQYF. This chain joins TRBV18 and TRBJ2-5; 9 bases are shared with TRBD1. Trimming removed 2 bases from V and 1 base from J; junction bases left unmatched: 5. Germline CDR1 reads KGHSH; CDR2 reads LQKENI. The CDR3 consists of 16 residues.

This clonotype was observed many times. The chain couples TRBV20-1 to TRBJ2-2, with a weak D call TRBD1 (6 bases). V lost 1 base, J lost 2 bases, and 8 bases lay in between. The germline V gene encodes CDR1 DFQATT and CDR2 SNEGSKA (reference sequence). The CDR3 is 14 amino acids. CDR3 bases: TGCAGTGCTAGAGTAGGGGGTAACACCGGGGAGCTGTTTTTT. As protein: CSARVGGNTGELFF.

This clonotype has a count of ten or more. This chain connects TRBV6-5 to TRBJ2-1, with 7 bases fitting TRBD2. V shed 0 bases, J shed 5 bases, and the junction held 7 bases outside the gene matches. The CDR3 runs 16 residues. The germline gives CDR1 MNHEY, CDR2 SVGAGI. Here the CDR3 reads CASSYSIGTSDNEQFF. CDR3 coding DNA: TGTGCCAGCAGTTACTCGATAGGAACTAGCGACAATGAGCAGTTCTTC.

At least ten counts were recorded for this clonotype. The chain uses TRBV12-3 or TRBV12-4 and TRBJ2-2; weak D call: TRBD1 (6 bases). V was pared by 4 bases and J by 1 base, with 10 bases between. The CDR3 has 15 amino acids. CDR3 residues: CASSSGTQNTGELFF. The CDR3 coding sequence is TGTGCCAGCAGTTCCGGGACACAGAACACCGGGGAGCTGTTTTTT.

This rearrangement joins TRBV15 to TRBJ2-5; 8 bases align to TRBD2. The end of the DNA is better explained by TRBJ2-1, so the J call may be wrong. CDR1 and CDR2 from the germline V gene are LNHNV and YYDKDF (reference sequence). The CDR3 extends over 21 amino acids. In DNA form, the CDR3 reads TGTGCCACCAGCAACCGGGGGGGGTTGTATTTGGTAGATGTCCACCAAGAGACCCAGTTCTTC. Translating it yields CATSNRGGLYLVDVHQETQFF.

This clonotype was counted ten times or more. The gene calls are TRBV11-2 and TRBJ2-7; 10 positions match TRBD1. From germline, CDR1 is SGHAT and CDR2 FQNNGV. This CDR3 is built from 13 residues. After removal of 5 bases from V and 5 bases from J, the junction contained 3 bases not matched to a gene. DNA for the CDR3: TGTGCCAGCAGCAGGGACAGGGGCCACGAGCAGTACTTC. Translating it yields CASSRDRGHEQYF.

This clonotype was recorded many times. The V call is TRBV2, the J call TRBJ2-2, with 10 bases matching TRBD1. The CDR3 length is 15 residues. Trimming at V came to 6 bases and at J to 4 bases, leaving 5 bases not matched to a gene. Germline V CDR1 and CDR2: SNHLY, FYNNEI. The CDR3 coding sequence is TGTGCCAGCAGCGACAGGGGGCAGTTCACCGGGGAGCTGTTTTTT. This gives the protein CASSDRGQFTGELFF.

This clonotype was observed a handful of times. The CDR3 nucleotides read TGTGCCACCAGCAGAGACAGGGGAGGCGCTGAAGCTTTCTTT. It encodes CATSRDRGGAEAFF. The genes are TRBV15 and TRBJ1-1, with a tentative D call TRBD1 (6 bases). Germline assignment: CDR1 LNHNV and CDR2 YYDKDF (reference sequence). CDR3 size: 14 residues. The V gene lost 0 bases and the J gene lost 6 bases, with 11 bases spanning the gap.

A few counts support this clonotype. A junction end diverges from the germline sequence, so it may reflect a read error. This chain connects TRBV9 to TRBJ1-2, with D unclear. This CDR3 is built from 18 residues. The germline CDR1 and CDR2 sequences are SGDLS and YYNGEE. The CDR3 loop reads CASSVDIGGRTPNYDYTF. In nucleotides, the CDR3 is TGTGCCAGCAGCGTAGACATTGGAGGGCGGACGCCTAACTATGACTACACCTTC. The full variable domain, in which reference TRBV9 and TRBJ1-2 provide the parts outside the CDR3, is DSGVTQTPKHLITATGQRVTLRCSPRSGDLSVYWYQQSLDQGLQFLIQYYNGEERAKGNILERFSAQQFPDLHSELNLSSLELGDSALYFCASSVDIGGRTPNYDYTFGSGTRLTVV.

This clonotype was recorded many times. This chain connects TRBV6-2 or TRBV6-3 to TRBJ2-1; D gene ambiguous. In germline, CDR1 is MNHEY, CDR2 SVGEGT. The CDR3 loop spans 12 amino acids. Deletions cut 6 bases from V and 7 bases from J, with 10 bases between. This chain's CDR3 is CASRGFLNEQFF. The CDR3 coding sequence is TGTGCCAGCAGAGGGTTTTTGAATGAGCAGTTCTTC.

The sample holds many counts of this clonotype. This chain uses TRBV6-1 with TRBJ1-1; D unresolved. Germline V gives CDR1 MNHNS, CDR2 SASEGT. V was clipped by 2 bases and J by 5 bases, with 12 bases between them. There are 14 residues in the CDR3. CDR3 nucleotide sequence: TGTGCCAGCAGTGAATTAGGTGCCGAAACTGAAGCTTTCTTT. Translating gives CASSELGAETEAFF.

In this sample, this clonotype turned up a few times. DNA for the CDR3: TGCGCCAGCAGCCCCGGAGTCACGGCCGCGAACACTGAAGCTTTCTTT. As protein: CASSPGVTAANTEAFF. The chain couples TRBV4-1 to TRBJ1-1; no clear D gene. The germline V and J ends were trimmed by 4 bases and 1 base, with 16 bases remaining between them. The germline V gene encodes CDR1 MGHRA and CDR2 YSYEKL. CDR3 size: 16 residues.

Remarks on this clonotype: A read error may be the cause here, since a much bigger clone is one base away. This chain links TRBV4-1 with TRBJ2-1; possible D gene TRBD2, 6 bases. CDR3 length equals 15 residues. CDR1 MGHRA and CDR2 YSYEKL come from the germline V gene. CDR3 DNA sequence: TGCGCCAGCAGCCAACCGGTGACTAGGTACAATGGGCAGTTCTTC. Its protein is CASSQPVTRYNGQFF.

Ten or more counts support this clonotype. The CDR3 spells CAISDREREWGTQYF. In DNA form, the CDR3 reads TGTGCCATCAGTGATCGGGAGCGGGAGTGGGGGACCCAGTACTTC. The chain recombines TRBV10-3 with TRBJ2-5, with 8 positions matching TRBD2. This CDR3 is built from 15 residues. In germline, CDR1 is ENHRY, CDR2 SYGVKD. V shed 3 bases and J 7 bases; nucleotides not matched to a gene: 10.